Below, 11 T cell receptor beta chains from the same sample are listed, as sequenced in a study of shared clonotypes between healthy human individuals. Produced via immunoSEQ multiplex PCR; TCRdb's table is partial and in-frame only. The sample holds some 2,000,000 clones, 90% to 96% seen once. The sample comprised naive CD4+ T cells sorted from blood. As to subset: CD45RA+ positively selected. All receptors come from a young man in good health.

The V gene is TRBV10-1, the J gene TRBJ1-4; D is uncertain. The CDR3 runs to 14 residues. CDR1 and CDR2 (germline): WNHNN, SYGVQD (reference sequence). V lost 4 bases and J 0 bases, leaving 6 bases between the germline ends. The CDR3 nucleotides are TGCGCCAGCAGTGCCGGGGCAACTAATGAAAAACTGTTTTTT. The encoded protein is CASSAGATNEKLFF.

This clone was detected once. The V gene is TRBV30, the J gene TRBJ1-1; D gene unclear. V gave up 2 bases and J gave up 5 bases, with 12 bases separating them. The CDR3 sequence is 13 residues long. The germline CDR1 and CDR2 sequences are GTSNPN and SVGIG (reference sequence). The CDR3 DNA sequence: TGTGCCTGGAGTACTATGAGGGAAACTGAAGCTTTCTTT. This sequence encodes CAWSTMRETEAFF.

V gene TRBV10-2 combines with J gene TRBJ2-7; unclear D gene. The V gene's germline CDR1 is WSHSY and CDR2 SAAADI. V was cut by 1 base and J by 0 bases, with 7 bases left in between. There are 14 residues in the CDR3. DNA of the CDR3: TGCGCCAGCAGTGAGTGGGTCATCTCCTACGAGCAGTACTTC. Encoded protein: CASSEWVISYEQYF.

The V call is TRBV4-1, the J call TRBJ2-2; D might be TRBD1 (5 bases). Germline V gene sequence: CDR1 MGHRA, CDR2 YSYEKL. Trimming took 2 bases from V and 0 from J, leaving 13 bases between them. The CDR3 loop spans 17 amino acids. DNA of the CDR3: TGCGCCAGCAGCCAAAGGCCAGGGTTGGCGAACACCGGGGAGCTGTTTTTT. Amino acids: CASSQRPGLANTGELFF.

Comments on this clone: The sample carries other DNA sequences with the same CDR3. The J gene is TRBJ2-1, the V gene TRBV5-1; D possibly corresponds to TRBD2 (5 bases). The CDR3 is 14 residues long. The V end was cut by 1 base, the J end by 0 bases, with 5 bases between. Germline V lookup: CDR1 SGHRS, CDR2 YFSETQ. This CDR3 reads CASSLRGSYNEQFF. The CDR3 DNA reads TGCGCCAGCAGCTTGCGGGGCTCCTACAATGAGCAGTTCTTC.

J is TRBJ1-5 and V is TRBV4-1; D gene unclear. The CDR3 is made up of 13 amino acids. V gave up 0 bases and J gave up 10 bases, with 10 bases separating them. Germline V gene sequence: CDR1 MGHRA, CDR2 YSYEKL. The CDR3: CASSQDVRVPQHF. CDR3 DNA sequence: TGCGCCAGCAGCCAAGATGTAAGGGTTCCCCAGCATTTT.

The rearrangement joins TRBV19 to TRBJ2-3; 8 bases map to TRBD1. The CDR3 runs to 15 residues. Germline V gene data show CDR1 as LNHDA and CDR2 as SQIVND (reference sequence). V shed 4 bases and J 1 base; nucleotides not matched to a gene: 4. The CDR3 loop is CASSTRTGRTDTQYF. CDR3 DNA sequence: TGTGCCAGTAGTACCCGGACAGGGCGCACAGATACGCAGTATTTT.

The chain carries TRBV19 and TRBJ1-1, with a tentative D call TRBD1 (5 bases). V lost 5 bases and J lost 3, with 10 bases in between. CDR1 LNHDA and CDR2 SQIVND come from the germline V gene (reference sequence). CDR3 length equals 13 residues. As DNA, the CDR3 is TGTGCCAGTAGTCCCCGGGGGGACACTGAAGCTTTCTTT. Protein sequence: CASSPRGDTEAFF.

The rearrangement joins TRBV10-2 to TRBJ2-5, with D uncertain. CDR1 WSHSY and CDR2 SAAADI come from the germline V gene. The CDR3 length is 14 residues. V dropped 8 bases and J dropped 4 bases, with 17 bases sitting between them. The CDR3 loop reads CASRPGPPGETQYF. Written as DNA, the CDR3 is TGCGCCAGCCGCCCCGGCCCGCCGGGAGAGACCCAGTACTTC.

This clone was found once. The rearrangement joins TRBV5-1 to TRBJ1-3; D gene unclear. The V gene's germline CDR1 is SGHRS and CDR2 YFSETQ. The V end was cut by 5 bases, the J end by 3 bases, with 3 bases between. This CDR3 is 11 amino acids long. Here the CDR3 reads CASSDGNTIYF. CDR3 DNA: TGCGCCAGCAGTGATGGAAACACCATATATTTT.

The gene calls are TRBV28 and TRBJ2-7; TRBD2 might be the D (5 bases). CDR3 length equals 15 residues. Deletions cut 4 bases from V and 0 bases from J, with 13 bases between. CDR1 and CDR2 (germline): MDHEN, SYDVKM. DNA of the CDR3: TGTGCCAGCAGTTCCCCATATGGAGGCTCCTACGAGCAGTACTTC. Translated, it gives CASSSPYGGSYEQYF.